A selection of T cell receptor beta chains follows, all from one sample in a study of T cells after yellow fever vaccination. TCRdb passed the 5' RACE reads through MiXCR, listing each CDR3 protein once. The sample lists some 160,000 distinct CDR3 sequences; 9.3% were seen once. This specimen was CD8+ T cells sorted from PBMCs, taken 45 days after the yellow fever booster vaccination. The receptors derive from a man aged 18 to 30 who received the YFV17D yellow fever vaccine. Both conserved end residues are trimmed from each CDR3.

v_gene: TRBV12-3/TRBV12-4
j_gene: TRBJ1-2
CDR3aa: ASSLDAGFYGYT

v_gene: TRBV6-2/TRBV6-3
j_gene: TRBJ2-5
CDR3aa: ASSPVVGETQY

v_gene: TRBV4-1
j_gene: TRBJ2-2
CDR3aa: ASSQRQSSGELF

v_gene: TRBV10-3
j_gene: TRBJ1-2
CDR3aa: AISETPGIYGYT

v_gene: TRBV2
j_gene: TRBJ2-1
CDR3aa: ASTRGTAAYNEQF

v_gene: TRBV6-5
j_gene: TRBJ2-6
CDR3aa: ASSKGQGASGANVLT

v_gene: TRBV6-5
j_gene: TRBJ1-6
CDR3aa: ASSYGGHNSPLH

v_gene: TRBV6-2/TRBV6-3
j_gene: TRBJ2-3
CDR3aa: ASTVGGDTQY

v_gene: TRBV3-1
j_gene: TRBJ1-4
CDR3aa: ASSQAPEFNEKLF

v_gene: TRBV7-9
j_gene: TRBJ2-1
CDR3aa: ASSPRGVSVQF

v_gene: TRBV5-1
j_gene: TRBJ2-7
CDR3aa: ASSPRGSAGSSYEQY

v_gene: TRBV7-8
j_gene: TRBJ2-5
CDR3aa: ASSGRTSGVQETQY

v_gene: TRBV6-2/TRBV6-3
j_gene: TRBJ2-7
CDR3aa: ASTPGLAYEQY

v_gene: TRBV12-3/TRBV12-4
j_gene: TRBJ2-7
CDR3aa: ASSLGGADEQY

v_gene: TRBV27
j_gene: TRBJ2-5
CDR3aa: ASRPTGGGWETQY

v_gene: TRBV24-1
j_gene: TRBJ1-5
CDR3aa: AITRGASNQPQH

v_gene: TRBV13
j_gene: TRBJ2-1
CDR3aa: ARGTNNEQF

v_gene: TRBV7-6
j_gene: TRBJ2-1
CDR3aa: ASSLVRDGMRSYNEQF

v_gene: TRBV12-3/TRBV12-4
j_gene: TRBJ2-5
CDR3aa: ASSYQGRGLQETQY

v_gene: TRBV4-3
j_gene: TRBJ2-3
CDR3aa: ASSQEAFTGTGARDTQY

v_gene: TRBV19
j_gene: TRBJ2-5
CDR3aa: ASSRTGTREWETQY

v_gene: TRBV10-3
j_gene: TRBJ2-1
CDR3aa: AISESGDGQF

v_gene: TRBV12-3/TRBV12-4
j_gene: TRBJ1-4
CDR3aa: ASSSWRGRQATNEKLF

v_gene: TRBV5-1
j_gene: TRBJ2-1
CDR3aa: ASSLGVLAEGYNEQF

v_gene: TRBV7-9
j_gene: TRBJ2-3
CDR3aa: ASRYQGLTDTQY

v_gene: TRBV3-1
j_gene: TRBJ2-5
CDR3aa: ASSQDLQQGPQETQY

v_gene: TRBV7-9
j_gene: TRBJ2-5
CDR3aa: ASSRDLQETQY

v_gene: TRBV20-1
j_gene: TRBJ2-3
CDR3aa: SARWTRQGSDTQY

v_gene: TRBV6-2/TRBV6-3
j_gene: TRBJ1-5
CDR3aa: ASRLTLRTGDANQPQH

v_gene: TRBV7-8
j_gene: TRBJ2-1
CDR3aa: ASSIRTGIDEQF

v_gene: TRBV4-2
j_gene: TRBJ1-6
CDR3aa: ASSQGRAPLAPLH